The 14 T cell receptor beta chains below all came from one sample that was sequenced in a study of blood T cell repertoires in COVID-19. The data were produced by immunoSEQ multiplex PCR, yet TCRdb's version contains in-frame clones alone and is incomplete. This sample has approximately 130,000 clones, with about 75% found just once. Sequenced material: peripheral blood. Receptors were obtained from a man older than 75 with acute or convalescent COVID-19.

The chain couples TRBV20-1 to TRBJ2-7, with 7 bases lining up with TRBD2. There are 15 residues in the CDR3. V lost 3 bases, J lost 2 bases, and 10 bases stayed unmatched. Germline V gene data show CDR1 as DFQATT and CDR2 as SNEGSKA (reference sequence). CDR3 nucleotide sequence: TGCAGTGCTAGTGGGACCTGGAGCGGGACCTACGAGCAGTACTTC. Its translation: CSASGTWSGTYEQYF.

V is TRBV4-3 and J is TRBJ2-3; the D gene is possibly TRBD2 (5 bases). V shed 0 bases and J shed 4 bases, with 11 bases lying between them. Germline V gene data show CDR1 as LGHNA and CDR2 as YSLEER. The CDR3 is made up of 15 amino acids. The CDR3 DNA sequence: TGCGCCAGCAGCCAAGATACCGGGGTGTCAGATACGCAGTATTTT. Its protein product is CASSQDTGVSDTQYF.

The V and J genes are TRBV12-3 or TRBV12-4 and TRBJ1-1; possible D gene TRBD1, 5 bases. V lost 6 bases and J 4 bases, leaving 12 bases between the germline ends. The length of the CDR3 is 13 residues. The CDR3 loop reads CASSSRGGTEAFF. The CDR3 nucleotides read TGTGCCAGCAGCTCCCGGGGGGGCACTGAAGCTTTCTTT.

CDR3 protein: CASSLGGLQETQYF. The CDR3 DNA sequence: TGCGCCAGCAGCTTGGGCGGACTACAAGAGACCCAGTACTTC. The chain is built from TRBV5-1 and TRBJ2-5; a weak D match, TRBD2 (6 bases). The V gene lost 0 bases and the J gene lost 2 bases, with 8 bases spanning the gap. CDR3 length: 14 amino acids. Germline assignment: CDR1 SGHRS and CDR2 YFSETQ.

The V gene is TRBV11-1, the J gene TRBJ2-3; D might be TRBD2 (5 bases). Between the trimmed V and J ends, which lost 6 bases and 4 bases, there was a span of 11 bases. CDR1 is SGHAT, CDR2 FQDESV, per germline (reference sequence). The CDR3 is 13 residues long. The CDR3 region has the DNA TGTGCCAGCAGTCCTCTAGCAGCAGATACGCAGTATTTT. Amino acids: CASSPLAADTQYF.

The genes are TRBV29-1 and TRBJ2-3; TRBD2 aligns across 11 bases. V lost 6 bases, J lost 0 bases, and 2 bases stayed unmatched. The germline V gene encodes CDR1 SQVTM and CDR2 ANQGSEA. This CDR3 is 14 amino acids long. CDR3 in amino acids: CSVLAGESTDTQYF. CDR3 bases: TGCAGCGTACTAGCGGGGGAAAGCACAGATACGCAGTATTTT.

This clone showed up just a few times. The chain recombines TRBV11-3 with TRBJ2-1; 7 bases are a match to TRBD2. Trimming at V came to 5 bases and at J to 1 base, leaving 8 bases not matched to a gene. Looked up from germline, CDR1 is SGHNT and CDR2 is YENEEA. The CDR3 contains 16 residues. The CDR3 bases are TGTGCCAGCAGCCCCACCGGGGGGTCTTCCTACAATGAGCAGTTCTTC. Its translation: CASSPTGGSSYNEQFF.

The chain carries TRBV3-1 (or the pseudogene TRBV3-2) and TRBJ2-3; 9 nucleotides match TRBD2. The junction had 9 bases not matched to a gene; V was cut back by 0 bases and J by 2 bases. Germline V gives CDR1 LGHDT, CDR2 YNNKEL (reference sequence). This CDR3 comprises 18 residues. CDR3: CASSQDPRRGGYTDTQYF. The CDR3 bases are TGTGCCAGCAGCCAAGATCCGAGGCGGGGGGGTTACACAGATACGCAGTATTTT.

The CDR3 loop is CATAGEGYGYTF. CDR3 bases: TGTGCCACCGCGGGTGAGGGCTATGGCTACACCTTC. This chain connects TRBV11-2 to TRBJ1-2; the D is unclear. The CDR3 runs 12 residues. Germline assignment: CDR1 SGHAT and CDR2 FQNNGV. V was pared by 10 bases and J by 4 bases, with 13 bases between.

This chain joins TRBV5-1 and TRBJ2-7; TRBD1 aligns across 9 bases. CDR1 is SGHRS and CDR2 is YFSETQ in the germline V gene. V lost 0 bases, J lost 8 bases, and 9 bases stayed unmatched. This CDR3 contains 15 residues. The DNA for the CDR3 is TGCGCCAGCAGCTTGGCCCAGGGACAGGGCCGCAAGCAGTACTTC. Amino acid sequence: CASSLAQGQGRKQYF.

The chain employs TRBV4-1 and TRBJ2-2, with D possibly TRBD2 on 5 matching bases. Per germline, CDR1 MGHRA and CDR2 YSYEKL. V shed 1 base and J shed 0 bases, with 12 bases lying between them. The CDR3 contains 17 residues. This chain's CDR3 is CASSQVSAGTNTGELFF. CDR3 nucleotide sequence: TGCGCCAGCAGCCAAGTGTCGGCGGGCACGAACACCGGGGAGCTGTTTTTT.

This chain links TRBV28 with TRBJ2-7; 9 nucleotides align to TRBD1. V lost 6 bases to trimming and J lost 4 bases; unmatched junction nucleotides: 7. CDR1 and CDR2 from the germline V gene are MDHEN and SYDVKM. The CDR3 loop spans 14 amino acids. The CDR3 region is CASRGGTGFYEQYF. For the CDR3, the DNA is TGTGCCAGCAGGGGAGGGACAGGGTTTTACGAGCAGTACTTC.

This sequence joins TRBV7-9 and TRBJ2-7; D is ambiguous. Trimming shortened V by 4 bases and J by 3 bases, and 10 bases separated the two germline ends. From germline, CDR1 is SEHNR and CDR2 FQNEAQ (reference sequence). The CDR3 contains 13 residues. This CDR3 is CASSSVLFYEQYF. The DNA for the CDR3 is TGTGCCAGCAGCTCAGTACTATTCTACGAGCAGTACTTC.

V usage is TRBV30 and J usage is TRBJ2-5; 16 nucleotides line up with TRBD2. This CDR3 comprises 18 residues. The germline V gene has CDR1 GTSNPN and CDR2 SVGIG (reference sequence). The V gene end was trimmed by 1 base and the J gene end by 4 bases; junction bases not matched to a gene: 9. CDR3 sequence reads: CAWSGEGTSGGAVETQYF. CDR3 nucleotides: TGTGCCTGGAGTGGGGAAGGGACTAGCGGGGGGGCCGTAGAGACCCAGTACTTC. The full variable domain, with the rest looked up from reference TRBV30 and TRBJ2-5, is SQTIHQWPATLVQPVGSPLSLECTVEGTSNPNLYWYRQAAGRGLQLLFYSVGIGQISSEVPQNLSASRPQDRQFILSSKKLLLSDSGFYLCAWSGEGTSGGAVETQYFGPGTRLLVL.